The rows below give T cell receptor beta chains drawn from one sample of a study of T-cell memory formation after mild COVID-19. TCRdb reprocessed the 5' RACE reads via MiXCR and lists one record per CDR3 protein. Of some 270,000 distinct CDR3 sequences listed, 15% are singletons. Sequencing input: PBMCs or a T cell subset sorted from them (not recorded which). The source is an adult woman who had mild COVID-19 (a few samples of this study predate the infection). Cell type and time point are not known. Each CDR3 is given without its conserved first and last residue. Fields, in order: V gene, J gene, clone size, CDR3 protein. Expanded clones are given a class, and other clones once, few, many or no size at all.

TRBV5-1,TRBJ1-4,few,ASSLNQATNEKLF
TRBV19,TRBJ1-1,few,ASSKQGPGTEAF
TRBV4-1,TRBJ1-5,many,ASSQEWAGADSNQPQH
TRBV6-6,TRBJ1-1,.,ASSLPTPNTEAF
TRBV18,TRBJ2-7,.,ASSRAPDYEQY
TRBV14,TRBJ2-7,few,ASSSGTRRSYEQY
TRBV2,TRBJ2-3,.,ASSETPLAGGGADTQY
TRBV5-1,TRBJ2-1,.,ASSLSTSGGNEQF
TRBV10-3,TRBJ1-1,.,AISVNFQNTEAF
TRBV14,TRBJ2-3,few,ASSQDRVGPTTDTQY
TRBV12-3/TRBV12-4,TRBJ1-2,few,ASTLGRSSGYT
TRBV11-3,TRBJ2-1,.,ASSLVGFSSGRNNEQF
TRBV27,TRBJ2-3,.,ASSFLGLAGGPSTDTQY